In its sample, the clone carrying this T cell receptor beta chain was seen many times. The germline gives CDR1 MNHEY, CDR2 SVGAGI. The CDR3 has 13 amino acids. Trimming cost V 6 bases and J 6 bases, with 14 bases left between them. These data originate in a study of T cells in Graves' hyperthyroidism and ophthalmopathy. Template material for amplifying TCR beta CDR3 regions consisted of RNA transcripts. TCR CDR3 regions were first amplified by RT-PCR with HTBI primers. One entry per CDR3 protein results from TCRdb running MiXCR on the multiplex PCR reads. The sample has 360,000 or so distinct CDR3 sequences; 15% to 20% are singletons.

The receptor comes from a woman in her thirties or forties with Graves' ophthalmopathy. The chain joins TRBV6-5 to TRBJ1-2; D might be TRBD1 (5 bases). Material: blood. CDR3 sequence (DNA): TGTGCCAGCAGCTCCCTCAGGGTCGATGGCTACACCTTC. Amino acid sequence: CASSSLRVDGYTF.